This TCR beta chain was observed in a study of blood T cells in healthy people across ages. About the study: About one barcoded beta molecule per two T cells came from capture by template switching. Overall study findings and caveats: For the donors, CMV status was unknown and possibly confounded expanded clonotype changes. Observed TCR beta diversity showed a strong correlation with the percentage of naive T cells as measured by flow cytometry.

Extraction of total RNA produced a minimum of 5.5 micrograms from each sample. A second roughly 6 to 11 cycle PCR used barcoded and J-beta primers. TCRdb analysed the 5' RACE reads with MiXCR anew, one entry per CDR3 protein. The sample records some 900,000 distinct CDR3 sequences, 45% to 50% being singletons. On this clonotype itself: The antigen is undetermined.

Per germline, CDR1 SGHTA and CDR2 FQGTGA. The V end lost 6 bases, the J end lost 3 bases, and 10 bases lay between the germline ends. The CDR3 contains 13 residues. The sequence was collected from a young man in good health. The chain is built from TRBV7-3 and TRBJ2-3, with a possible D match to TRBD2 (5 bases). Material for sequencing was blood. DNA of the CDR3: TGTGCCAGCAGACGAATAGCGACAGATACGCAGTATTTT. Translating gives CASRRIATDTQYF.